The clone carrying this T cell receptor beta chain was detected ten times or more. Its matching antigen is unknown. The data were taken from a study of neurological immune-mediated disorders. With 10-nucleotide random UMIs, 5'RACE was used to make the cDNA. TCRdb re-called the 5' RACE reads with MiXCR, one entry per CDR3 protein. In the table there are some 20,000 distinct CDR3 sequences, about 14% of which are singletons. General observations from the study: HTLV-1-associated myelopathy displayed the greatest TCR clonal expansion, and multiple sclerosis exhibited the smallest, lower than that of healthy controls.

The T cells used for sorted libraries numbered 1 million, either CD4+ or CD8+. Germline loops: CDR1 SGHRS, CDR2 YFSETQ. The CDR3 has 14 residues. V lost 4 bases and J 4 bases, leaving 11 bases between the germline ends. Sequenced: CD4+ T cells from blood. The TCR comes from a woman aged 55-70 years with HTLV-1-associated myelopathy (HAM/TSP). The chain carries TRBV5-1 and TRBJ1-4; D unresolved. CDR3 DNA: TGCGCCAGCAGCCGGAACAACCTTAATGAAAAACTGTTTTTT. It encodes CASSRNNLNEKLFF.